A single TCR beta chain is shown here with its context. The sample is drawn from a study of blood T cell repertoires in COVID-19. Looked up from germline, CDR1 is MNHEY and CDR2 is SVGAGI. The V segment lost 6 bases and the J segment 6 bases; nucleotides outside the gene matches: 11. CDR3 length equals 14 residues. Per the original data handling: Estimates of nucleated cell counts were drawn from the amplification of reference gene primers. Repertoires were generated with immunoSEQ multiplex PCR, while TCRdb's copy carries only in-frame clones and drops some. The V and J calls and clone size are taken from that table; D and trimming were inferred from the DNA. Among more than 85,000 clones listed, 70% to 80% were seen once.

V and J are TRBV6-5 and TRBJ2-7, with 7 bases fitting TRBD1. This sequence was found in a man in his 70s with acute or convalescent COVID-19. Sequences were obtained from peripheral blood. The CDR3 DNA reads TGTGCCAGCAGCCCCGACAGGGTAGCCAGCGAGCAGTACTTC. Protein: CASSPDRVASEQYF.